Below, 23 T cell receptor beta chains from the same sample are listed, as sequenced in a study of blood T cell repertoires in COVID-19. Only in-frame clones appear in the TCRdb table, and some are missing; sequencing was by immunoSEQ multiplex PCR. The sample shows some 130,000 clones, around nine tenths of them seen only once. The sample comprised peripheral blood. The receptors were gathered from a woman aged 70-85 years with COVID-19, enrolled during active disease.

The chain is built from TRBV5-1 and TRBJ2-2; maybe TRBD1 (7 bases). Germline values: CDR1 SGHRS, CDR2 YFSETQ. This CDR3 is 14 amino acids long. Trimming cost V 4 bases and J 5 bases, with 12 bases left between them. The CDR3 region has the DNA TGCGCCAGCAGCCCCAGGGGGGCAACCGGGGAGCTGTTTTTT. Protein sequence: CASSPRGATGELFF.

The chain couples TRBV5-4 to TRBJ1-4; 8 bases map to TRBD1. The J segment lost 5 bases and the V segment lost 0 bases, leaving 3 bases of the junction unmatched. The CDR3 is 15 residues long. Germline V gives CDR1 SGHNT, CDR2 YYREEE (reference sequence). The CDR3 sequence is CASSLDPGGNEKLFF. CDR3 coding DNA: TGTGCCAGCAGCTTGGATCCAGGGGGCAATGAAAAACTGTTTTTT. Using reference TRBV5-4 and TRBJ1-4 for the parts outside the CDR3, the full variable domain is ETGVTQSPTHLIKTRGQQVTLRCSSQSGHNTVSWYQQALGQGPQFIFQYYREEENGRGNFPPRFSGLQFPNYSSELNVNALELDDSALYLCASSLDPGGNEKLFFGSGTQLSVL.

V usage is TRBV5-4 and J usage is TRBJ2-1, with 11 bases fitting TRBD2. V was clipped by 3 bases and J by 12 bases; unmatched bases: 5. This CDR3 is built from 13 residues. Germline-derived CDR1 and CDR2 are SGHNT and YYREEE (reference sequence). CDR3 protein: CASSSSGGSVQFF. The CDR3 nucleotides read TGTGCCAGCAGCTCTAGCGGGGGGTCGGTGCAGTTCTTC. Looking up the rest from reference TRBV5-4 and TRBJ2-1 gives the full variable domain: ETGVTQSPTHLIKTRGQQVTLRCSSQSGHNTVSWYQQALGQGPQFIFQYYREEENGRGNFPPRFSGLQFPNYSSELNVNALELDDSALYLCASSSSGGSVQFFGPGTRLTVL.

V and J are TRBV11-2 and TRBJ2-5, with 8 positions matching TRBD1. The CDR3 spans 14 residues. Looked up from germline, CDR1 is SGHAT and CDR2 is FQNNGV. V trimming: 5 bases; J trimming: 5 bases; junction bases outside the gene matches: 7. CDR3 protein: CASSPYRGEETQYF. CDR3 nucleotide sequence: TGTGCCAGCAGCCCCTACAGGGGGGAGGAGACCCAGTACTTC.

This chain connects TRBV6-6 to TRBJ2-7; 7 positions match TRBD1. The junction had 8 bases not matched to a gene; V was cut back by 2 bases and J by 4 bases. CDR1 and CDR2 (germline): MNHNY, SVGAGI (reference sequence). The CDR3 has 15 residues. The CDR3 region is CASSYHTTGEYEQYF. The CDR3 nucleotides are TGTGCCAGCAGTTACCACACAACAGGGGAATACGAGCAGTACTTC.

The chain couples TRBV5-1 to TRBJ2-2; 8 bases line up with TRBD2. Per germline, CDR1 SGHRS and CDR2 YFSETQ. V gave up 4 bases and J gave up 6 bases; unmatched junction bases: 17. The CDR3 length is 18 residues. For the CDR3, the DNA is TGCGCCAGCAGCCCCAGAGTTACCGGGGGGGCTTCATCCGGGGAGCTGTTTTTT. It yields the protein CASSPRVTGGASSGELFF.

V gene TRBV7-8 combines with J gene TRBJ1-3; no clear D. The V gene lost 6 bases and the J gene lost 0 bases, with 21 bases spanning the gap. Germline CDR1 reads SGHVS; CDR2 reads FQNEAQ. The CDR3 consists of 18 residues. The CDR3 sequence: CASSPALPSDSSGNTIYF. Written as DNA, the CDR3 is TGTGCCAGCAGTCCCGCTCTGCCATCGGACTCCTCTGGAAACACCATATATTTT.

The J gene is TRBJ2-1, the V gene TRBV18; D is unresolved. Between the trimmed V and J ends, which lost 6 bases and 3 bases, there was a span of 9 bases. Germline CDR1 KGHSH, CDR2 LQKENI. The CDR3 extends over 13 amino acids. This CDR3 reads CASSASGYNEQFF. For the CDR3, the DNA is TGTGCCAGCTCCGCTTCGGGCTACAATGAGCAGTTCTTC.

J is TRBJ2-5 and V is TRBV7-9; weak D call: TRBD1 (6 bases). The CDR3 loop spans 17 amino acids. Trimming took 2 bases from V and 3 from J, leaving 19 bases between them. The germline CDR1 and CDR2 sequences are SEHNR and FQNEAQ (reference sequence). CDR3 sequence: CASSLRSYRTDKETQYF. For the CDR3, the DNA is TGTGCCAGCAGCTTAAGGAGCTATAGGACAGACAAAGAGACCCAGTACTTC.

The V gene is TRBV7-3, the J gene TRBJ2-1; 7 nucleotides match TRBD2. Germline values: CDR1 SGHTA, CDR2 FQGTGA. The trim removed 4 bases at V and 6 bases at J, leaving 15 bases unmatched. CDR3 length: 17 residues. The DNA of the CDR3 is TGTGCCAGCAGCTCCACCATAGCGGGCCATATGGGCAATGAGCAGTTCTTC. It specifies CASSSTIAGHMGNEQFF.

V usage is TRBV19 and J usage is TRBJ1-2, with TRBD1 matching over 8 bases. The germline CDR1 and CDR2 sequences are LNHDA and SQIVND (reference sequence). The V and J ends lost 2 bases and 5 bases, in that order; junction bases with no gene match: 1. This CDR3 spans 13 amino acids. The CDR3 spells CASSIRTGYGYTF. In DNA, the CDR3 is TGTGCCAGTAGTATACGGACAGGGTATGGCTACACCTTC.

The chain recombines TRBV28 with TRBJ1-4; 7 nucleotides match TRBD1. The ends lost 6 bases at V and 11 bases at J; junction bases unmatched: 12. CDR1 and CDR2 from the germline V gene are MDHEN and SYDVKM. The CDR3 length is 14 residues. CDR3 sequence (DNA): TGTGCCAGCAGCTCGACAGGGAAGGTTGGGAAACTGTTTTTT. Its protein is CASSSTGKVGKLFF.

The sample holds a few counts of this clone. The chain is built from TRBV19 and TRBJ2-2; 7 bases agree with TRBD2. This CDR3 region has 15 residues. J gave up 7 bases and V 5 bases, and 10 bases lay outside the gene matches. Germline CDR1 reads LNHDA; CDR2 reads SQIVND (reference sequence). CDR3 loop: CASSPRDYLGGELFF. The CDR3 DNA follows: TGTGCCAGTAGTCCTCGGGACTACCTCGGCGGGGAGCTGTTTTTT.

The V call is TRBV19, the J call TRBJ1-3; 8 bases map to TRBD1. The CDR3 is made up of 15 amino acids. Germline loops: CDR1 LNHDA, CDR2 SQIVND (reference sequence). The V gene end was trimmed by 2 bases and the J gene end by 8 bases; junction bases not matched to a gene: 8. CDR3 sequence: CASSIIPDRADTIYF. The CDR3 bases are TGTGCCAGTAGTATAATCCCGGACAGGGCGGACACCATATATTTT. Supplemented by reference TRBV19 and TRBJ1-3, the full variable domain reads DGGITQSPKYLFRKEGQNVTLSCEQNLNHDAMYWYRQDPGQGLRLIYYSQIVNDFQKGDIAEGYSVSREKKESFPLTVTSAQKNPTAFYLCASSIIPDRADTIYFGEGSWLTVV.

V is TRBV12-3 or TRBV12-4 and J is TRBJ1-2; D unresolved. V was pared by 3 bases and J by 8 bases, with 7 bases between. CDR3 length: 11 amino acids. The CDR3 here is CASSLERGYTF. The CDR3 region has the DNA TGTGCCAGCAGTTTGGAGAGGGGCTACACCTTC.

J is TRBJ2-2 and V is TRBV28; 14 bases match TRBD2. Trimming took 6 bases from V and 7 from J; bases not matched to a gene: 7. The V gene's germline CDR1 is MDHEN and CDR2 SYDVKM. The length of the CDR3 is 16 residues. The CDR3 bases are TGTGCCAGCAGCACGACTAGCGGGGGGGTTGGCGGGGAGCTGTTTTTT. It encodes CASSTTSGGVGGELFF.

The V and J genes are TRBV28 and TRBJ1-2; 8 bases are shared with TRBD1. The junction had 6 bases not matched to a gene; V was cut back by 4 bases and J by 8 bases. The CDR3 sequence is 13 residues long. Germline loops: CDR1 MDHEN, CDR2 SYDVKM. The CDR3 is CASSSGQGRGYTF. The CDR3 nucleotides read TGTGCCAGCAGTTCCGGACAGGGCAGGGGCTACACCTTC.

The chain recombines TRBV7-9 with TRBJ1-4, with D possibly matching TRBD1 (6 bases). This CDR3 has 19 residues. Trimming took off 1 base at V and 0 bases at J, with 18 bases between the two ends. In germline, CDR1 is SEHNR, CDR2 FQNEAQ (reference sequence). As DNA, the CDR3 is TGTGCCAGCAGCTTAGTACGGACAGTTTCCTTTGCAACTAATGAAAAACTGTTTTTT. Translated: CASSLVRTVSFATNEKLFF.

This clone is a singleton in its sample. This chain links TRBV2 with TRBJ1-5; TRBD1 might be the D (6 bases). The CDR3 runs to 15 residues. CDR1 SNHLY and CDR2 FYNNEI come from the germline V gene. With 7 bases removed from V and 10 bases from J, the gap between germline ends came to 23 bases. For the CDR3, the DNA is TGTGCCAGCACCGGGACACTCGTAGGGGCCGGTCCCCAGCATTTT. Its translation is CASTGTLVGAGPQHF.

There are many counts of this clone. The rearrangement joins TRBV6-5 to TRBJ1-2, with TRBD1 matching over 9 bases. The CDR3 contains 13 residues. The ends lost 9 bases at V and 2 bases at J; junction bases unmatched: 4. Germline CDR1 MNHEY, CDR2 SVGAGI. The CDR3 region is CASTGGLNYGYTF. As DNA, the CDR3 is TGTGCCAGTACAGGGGGCCTAAACTATGGCTACACCTTC.

The chain is built from TRBV28 and TRBJ1-1; weak D call: TRBD1 (5 bases). The V end lost 3 bases, the J end lost 5 bases, and 19 bases lay between the germline ends. Germline values: CDR1 MDHEN, CDR2 SYDVKM. The CDR3 loop spans 16 amino acids. The CDR3 reads CASSLTRRRGRTEAFF. CDR3 DNA: TGTGCCAGCAGTTTGACGAGGAGGAGGGGTCGGACTGAAGCTTTCTTT.

Of note for this clone: Relative to the germline gene, one junction end is altered; a read error may explain this. This CDR3 reads CAGRGTGRDGYTF. CDR3 bases: TGTGCCGGCAGAGGGACAGGGAGGGATGGCTACACCTTC. V usage is TRBV28 and J usage is TRBJ1-2; 9 positions match TRBD1. Per the germline V gene, CDR1 is MDHEN and CDR2 is SYDVKM. The CDR3 extends over 13 amino acids.

The chain links TRBV5-6 to TRBJ1-1; D may be TRBD1 (6 bases). The CDR3 consists of 17 residues. The germline V gene has CDR1 SGHDT and CDR2 YYEEEE. The ends were cut back, 0 bases at V and 5 bases at J, with 20 bases in the middle. The CDR3 region is CASSLERVRGGRTEAFF. The CDR3 nucleotides read TGTGCCAGCAGCTTGGAACGGGTCAGGGGCGGGAGGACTGAAGCTTTCTTT. Full variable domain (remainder filled in from reference TRBV5-6 and TRBJ1-1): DAGVTQSPTHLIKTRGQQVTLRCSPKSGHDTVSWYQQALGQGPQFIFQYYEEEERQRGNFPDRFSGHQFPNYSSELNVNALLLGDSALYLCASSLERVRGGRTEAFFGQGTRLTVV.